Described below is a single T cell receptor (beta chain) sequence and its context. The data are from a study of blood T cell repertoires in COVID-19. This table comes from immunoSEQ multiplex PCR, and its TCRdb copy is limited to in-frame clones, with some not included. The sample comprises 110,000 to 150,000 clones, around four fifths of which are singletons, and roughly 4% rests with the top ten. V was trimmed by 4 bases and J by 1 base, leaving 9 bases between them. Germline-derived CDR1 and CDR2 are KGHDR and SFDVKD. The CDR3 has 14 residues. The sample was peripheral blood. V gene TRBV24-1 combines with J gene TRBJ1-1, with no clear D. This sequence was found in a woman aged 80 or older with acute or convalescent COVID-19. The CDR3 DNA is TGTGCCACCAGTGACAACTCGGGGAACACTGAAGCTTTCTTT. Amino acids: CATSDNSGNTEAFF.